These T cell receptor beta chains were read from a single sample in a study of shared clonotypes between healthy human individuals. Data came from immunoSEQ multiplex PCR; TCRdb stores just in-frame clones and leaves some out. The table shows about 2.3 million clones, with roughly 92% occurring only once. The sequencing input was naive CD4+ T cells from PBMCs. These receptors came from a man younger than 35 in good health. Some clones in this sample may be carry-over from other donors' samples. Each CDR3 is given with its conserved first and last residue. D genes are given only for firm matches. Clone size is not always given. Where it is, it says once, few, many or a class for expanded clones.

CDR3 DNA: TGTGCCAGCAGCTTGGCTTGGGGACTCGGCCCCTATGTGCAGTTCTTC
CDR3 protein: CASSLAWGLGPYVQFF
V gene: TRBV5-6
D gene: .
clone size: once
J gene: TRBJ2-1

CDR3 DNA: TGCGCCAGCAGCCGGGACAGGGTTTACGAGCAGTACTTC
CDR3 protein: CASSRDRVYEQYF
V gene: TRBV5-1
D gene: TRBD1
clone size: .
J gene: TRBJ2-7

CDR3 DNA: TGCAGCGTTCGAGGACAGTATAATGAAAAACTGTTTTTT
CDR3 protein: CSVRGQYNEKLFF
V gene: TRBV29-1
D gene: .
clone size: once
J gene: TRBJ1-4

CDR3 DNA: TGTGCCAGCAGCCACGACTACACCGGGGAGCTGTTTTTT
CDR3 protein: CASSHDYTGELFF
V gene: TRBV7-3
D gene: .
clone size: .
J gene: TRBJ2-2

CDR3 DNA: TGCGCCAGCAGCGTACCTAGCGGAGCCAATGAGCAGTTCTTC
CDR3 protein: CASSVPSGANEQFF
V gene: TRBV5-1
D gene: TRBD2
clone size: .
J gene: TRBJ2-1

CDR3 DNA: TGTGCCAGCAGGGGGCCGCGGGCTGAAGCTTTCTTT
CDR3 protein: CASRGPRAEAFF
V gene: TRBV28
D gene: .
clone size: .
J gene: TRBJ1-1

CDR3 DNA: TGCGCCAGCAGCTTGGCATTCGGGGAGCTGTTTTTT
CDR3 protein: CASSLAFGELFF
V gene: TRBV5-1
D gene: .
clone size: few
J gene: TRBJ2-2

CDR3 DNA: TGCGCCAGCAGCTTGGTACCTTCTGGGGCCAACGTCCTGACTTTC
CDR3 protein: CASSLVPSGANVLTF
V gene: TRBV5-1
D gene: .
clone size: .
J gene: TRBJ2-6

CDR3 DNA: TGCAGCGGGATGGGACAGTATCACAATGAGCAGTTCTTC
CDR3 protein: CSGMGQYHNEQFF
V gene: TRBV29-1
D gene: TRBD1
clone size: .
J gene: TRBJ2-1

CDR3 DNA: TGTGCCAGCAGCGTAGGCGGGACAGAGTCCTACGAGCAGTACTTC
CDR3 protein: CASSVGGTESYEQYF
V gene: TRBV9
D gene: .
clone size: once
J gene: TRBJ2-7

CDR3 DNA: TGTGCCAGCAGTTTAAGGCCTATACAGGGTTACTCCTACGAGCAGTACTTC
CDR3 protein: CASSLRPIQGYSYEQYF
V gene: TRBV2
D gene: .
clone size: .
J gene: TRBJ2-7

CDR3 DNA: TGCAGCGTTCCGGGACAGGGGGACTATGGCTACACCTTC
CDR3 protein: CSVPGQGDYGYTF
V gene: TRBV29-1
D gene: TRBD1
clone size: .
J gene: TRBJ1-2

CDR3 DNA: TGTGCCAGCAGTTTACGGACAGGTAGCAATCAGCCCCAGCATTTT
CDR3 protein: CASSLRTGSNQPQHF
V gene: TRBV28
D gene: TRBD1
clone size: .
J gene: TRBJ1-5

CDR3 DNA: TGTGCCAGCAGCTTGCGGGAATTTAGCACTGAAGCTTTCTTT
CDR3 protein: CASSLREFSTEAFF
V gene: TRBV5-5
D gene: .
clone size: .
J gene: TRBJ1-1

CDR3 DNA: TGTGCCAGCAGCCCCCATACCGGGACCCAGTACTTC
CDR3 protein: CASSPHTGTQYF
V gene: TRBV9
D gene: .
clone size: .
J gene: TRBJ2-5

CDR3 DNA: TGTGCCAGCAGCCAAGATTGGGGGGGGATAGCTGAAGCTTTCTTT
CDR3 protein: CASSQDWGGIAEAFF
V gene: TRBV4-2
D gene: .
clone size: .
J gene: TRBJ1-1